This T cell receptor beta chain was sequenced in a study of early T cells in non-severe SARS-CoV-2 infection. Study in general: The sequenced material was bulk RNA from unsorted whole blood, and its chains were unpaired.

CDR3 length equals 13 residues. V shed 4 bases and J shed 8 bases, with 14 bases lying between them. Germline V gene sequence: CDR1 MNHEY, CDR2 SMNVEV (reference sequence). Each cDNA molecule carried a unique molecular identifier. TCRdb called the 5' RACE reads again in MiXCR, with one record for every CDR3 protein. The profile shows fewer than 80,000 distinct CDR3 sequences, roughly an eighth of them singletons. Study conclusions and caveats: Lookups in VDJdb leaned toward anti-spike CD8 responses and missed private and CD4 specificities.

This clonotype turned up a few times. Its antigen is unidentified. This sequence was found in an adult who was a healthcare worker with PCR-confirmed SARS-CoV-2 infection or an uninfected control (not recorded which). The material sequenced was whole blood. The J gene is TRBJ1-1, the V gene TRBV27; perhaps TRBD1 as D (6 bases). The CDR3 spells CASSWSRGGEAFF. DNA of the CDR3: TGTGCCAGCAGTTGGTCAAGGGGGGGGGAAGCTTTCTTT.